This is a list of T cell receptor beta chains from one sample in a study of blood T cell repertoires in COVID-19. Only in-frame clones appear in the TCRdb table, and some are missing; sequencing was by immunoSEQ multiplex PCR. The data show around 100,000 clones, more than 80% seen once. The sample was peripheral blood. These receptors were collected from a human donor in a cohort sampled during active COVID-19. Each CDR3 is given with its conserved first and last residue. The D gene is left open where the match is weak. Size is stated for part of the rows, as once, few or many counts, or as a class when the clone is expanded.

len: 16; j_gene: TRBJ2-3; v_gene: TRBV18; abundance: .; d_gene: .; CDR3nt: TGTGCCAGCTCACTAAAAGCGGTGGGGTTCGCAGATACGCAGTATTTT; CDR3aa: CASSLKAVGFADTQYF
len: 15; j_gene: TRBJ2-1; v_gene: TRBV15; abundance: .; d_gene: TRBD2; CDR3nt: TGTGCCACCAGCACCCCCGAAGCGGGAGTGCGGGAGCAGTTCTTC; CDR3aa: CATSTPEAGVREQFF
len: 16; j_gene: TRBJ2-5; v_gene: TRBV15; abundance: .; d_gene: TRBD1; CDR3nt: TGTGCCACCAGCAGTCCAACCCCGGGACAGGGGGAGACCCAGTACTTC; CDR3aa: CATSSPTPGQGETQYF
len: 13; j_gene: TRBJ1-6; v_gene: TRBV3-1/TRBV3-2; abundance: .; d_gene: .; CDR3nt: TGTGCCAGCAGCTCACAAGTTAATTCACCCCTCCACTTT; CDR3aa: CASSSQVNSPLHF
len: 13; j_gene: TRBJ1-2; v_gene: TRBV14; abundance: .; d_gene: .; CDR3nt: TGTGCCAGCAGTCCTACATGGGAGTCAGGCTACACCTTC; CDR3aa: CASSPTWESGYTF
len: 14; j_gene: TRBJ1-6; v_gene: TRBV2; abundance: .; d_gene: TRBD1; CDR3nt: TGTGCCAGCAGTTGGGACAGGGAGAATTCACCCCTCCACTTT; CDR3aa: CASSWDRENSPLHF
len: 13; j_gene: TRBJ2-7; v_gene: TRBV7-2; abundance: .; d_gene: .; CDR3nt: TGTGCCAGCAGCTTATCCAGGCTATACGAGCAGTACTTC; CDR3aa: CASSLSRLYEQYF
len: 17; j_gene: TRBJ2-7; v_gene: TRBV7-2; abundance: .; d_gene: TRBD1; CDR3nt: TGTGCCAGCAGCTTAGGGCGGACAGGCTCGGGCGGCCACGAGCAGTACTTC; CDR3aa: CASSLGRTGSGGHEQYF
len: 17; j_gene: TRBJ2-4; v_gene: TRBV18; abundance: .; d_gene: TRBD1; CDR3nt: TGTGCCAGCTCACCACCGACAGGGGGCTTAGCCAAAAACATTCAGTACTTC; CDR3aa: CASSPPTGGLAKNIQYF
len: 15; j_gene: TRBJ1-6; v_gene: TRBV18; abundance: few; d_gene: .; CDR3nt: TGTGCCAGCTCACCGGGCAGTCCTTCTAATTCACCCCTCCACTTT; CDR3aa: CASSPGSPSNSPLHF
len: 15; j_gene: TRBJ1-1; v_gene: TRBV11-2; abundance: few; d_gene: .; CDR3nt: TGTGCCAGCAGCCTTCGCGAAACCCTGAACACTGAAGCTTTCTTT; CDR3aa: CASSLRETLNTEAFF
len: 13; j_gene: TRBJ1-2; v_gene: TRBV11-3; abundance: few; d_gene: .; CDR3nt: TGTGCCAGCAGCTTCTCGGTTGGCTATGGCTACACCTTC; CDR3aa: CASSFSVGYGYTF
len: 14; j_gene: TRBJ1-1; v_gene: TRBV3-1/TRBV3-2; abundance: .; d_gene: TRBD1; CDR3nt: TGTGCCAGCAGCCCGGACAGGGGTCAATCTGAAGCTTTCTTT; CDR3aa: CASSPDRGQSEAFF
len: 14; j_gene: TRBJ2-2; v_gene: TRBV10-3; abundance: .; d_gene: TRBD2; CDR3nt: TGTGCCAGCCGCGGGGGTGGCGACACCGGGGAGCTGTTTTTT; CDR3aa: CASRGGGDTGELFF
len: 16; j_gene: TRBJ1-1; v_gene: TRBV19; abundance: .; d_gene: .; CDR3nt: TGTGCCAGTAGTATCATTTCAACGGGGTGGAACACTGAAGCTTTCTTT; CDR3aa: CASSIISTGWNTEAFF
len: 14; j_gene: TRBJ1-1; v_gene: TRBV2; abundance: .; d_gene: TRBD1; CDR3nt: TGTGCCAGCAGAGCGGGACAGGGGGACACTGAAGCTTTCTTT; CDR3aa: CASRAGQGDTEAFF
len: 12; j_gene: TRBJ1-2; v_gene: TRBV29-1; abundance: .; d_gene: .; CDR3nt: TGCAGCGACAGTTCTGGGCTCTATGGCTACACCTTC; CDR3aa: CSDSSGLYGYTF
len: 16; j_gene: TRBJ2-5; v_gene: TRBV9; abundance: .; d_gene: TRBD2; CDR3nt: TGTGCCAGCAGCGTCCGCGGGGGGGGAGGCCAAGAGACCCAGTACTTC; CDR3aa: CASSVRGGGGQETQYF
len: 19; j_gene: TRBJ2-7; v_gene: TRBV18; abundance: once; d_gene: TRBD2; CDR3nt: TGTGCCAGCTCAACTTCCCTAATTCATAGCGGGGGGAGCTCCTACGAGCAGTACTTC; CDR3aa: CASSTSLIHSGGSSYEQYF
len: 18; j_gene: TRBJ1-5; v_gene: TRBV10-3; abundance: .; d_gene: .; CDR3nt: TGTGCCATCAGTGAGTTTCTCAGTGGAGAGAGGCCCCATCAGCCCCAGCATTTT; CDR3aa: CAISEFLSGERPHQPQHF
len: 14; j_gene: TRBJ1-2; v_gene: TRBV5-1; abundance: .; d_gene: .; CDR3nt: TGCGCCAGCAGCTTGGAGCAGAGAGGCTATGGCTACACCTTC; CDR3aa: CASSLEQRGYGYTF
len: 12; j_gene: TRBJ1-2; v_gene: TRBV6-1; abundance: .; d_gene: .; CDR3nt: TGTGCCAGCAGTGAACGTAACTATGGCTACACCTTC; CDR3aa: CASSERNYGYTF
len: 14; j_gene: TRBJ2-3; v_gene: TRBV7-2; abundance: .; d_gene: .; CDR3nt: TGTGCCAGCAGCCTACGACTAGTCGCAGATACGCAGTATTTT; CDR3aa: CASSLRLVADTQYF
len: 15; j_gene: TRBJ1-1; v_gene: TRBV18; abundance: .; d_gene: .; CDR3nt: TGTGCCAGCTCACCACCATCAGGGCCGAACACTGAAGCTTTCTTT; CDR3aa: CASSPPSGPNTEAFF
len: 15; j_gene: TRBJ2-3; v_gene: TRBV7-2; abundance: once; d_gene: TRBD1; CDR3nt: TGTGCCAGCAGCTTGGACAGGGGAAGCACAGATACGCAGTATTTT; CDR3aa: CASSLDRGSTDTQYF
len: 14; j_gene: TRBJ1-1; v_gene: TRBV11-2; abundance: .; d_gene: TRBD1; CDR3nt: TGTGCCAGCAGCTTCGGGACAGGCGGGACTGAAGCTTTCTTT; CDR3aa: CASSFGTGGTEAFF
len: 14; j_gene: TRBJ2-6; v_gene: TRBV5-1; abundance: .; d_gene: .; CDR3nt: TGCGCCAGCAGCTACAGCTCTGGGGCCAACGTCCTGACTTTC; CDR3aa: CASSYSSGANVLTF
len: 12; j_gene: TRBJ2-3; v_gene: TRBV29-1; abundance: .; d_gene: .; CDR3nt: TGCAGCGCGCAAAAAGAGGCTGATACGCAGTATTTT; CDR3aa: CSAQKEADTQYF
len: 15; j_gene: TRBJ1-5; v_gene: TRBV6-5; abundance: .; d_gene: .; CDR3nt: TGTGCCAGCATCCTAGAGGGAGGGATCAATCAGCCCCAGCATTTT; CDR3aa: CASILEGGINQPQHF
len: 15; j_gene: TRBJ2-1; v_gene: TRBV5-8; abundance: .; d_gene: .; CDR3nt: TGTGCCAGCAGCTTGTTTACAGGGCGGAGTCATGAGCAGTTCTTC; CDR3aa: CASSLFTGRSHEQFF
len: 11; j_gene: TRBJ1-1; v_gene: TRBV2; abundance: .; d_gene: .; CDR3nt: TGTGCCAGCACGGCAGAGGCCCCCGCTTTCTTT; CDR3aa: CASTAEAPAFF
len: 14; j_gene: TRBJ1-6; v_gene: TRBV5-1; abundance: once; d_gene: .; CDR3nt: TGCGCCAGCAGCTTTGGTCAGGATAATTCACCCCTCCACTTT; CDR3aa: CASSFGQDNSPLHF
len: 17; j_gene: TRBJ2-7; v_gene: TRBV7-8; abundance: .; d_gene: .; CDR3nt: TGTGCCAGCAGCTCCCATGGGCGGGCCCAGAGCTCCTACGAGCAGTACTTC; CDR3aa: CASSSHGRAQSSYEQYF
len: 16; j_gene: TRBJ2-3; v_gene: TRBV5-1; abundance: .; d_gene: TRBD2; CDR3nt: TGCGCCAGCAGCTTGGGCGGGGGGGCGATCACAGATACGCAGTATTTT; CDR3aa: CASSLGGGAITDTQYF
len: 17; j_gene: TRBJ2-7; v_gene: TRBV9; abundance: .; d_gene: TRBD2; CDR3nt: TGTGCCAGCAGCGCCACCGGGACTAGCGGGGGTTCTTACGAGCAGTACTTC; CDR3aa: CASSATGTSGGSYEQYF
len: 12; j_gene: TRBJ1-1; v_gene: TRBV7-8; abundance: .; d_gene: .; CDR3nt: TGTGCCAGCAGCCTTTCCAGGGGTGAAGCTTTCTTT; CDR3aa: CASSLSRGEAFF
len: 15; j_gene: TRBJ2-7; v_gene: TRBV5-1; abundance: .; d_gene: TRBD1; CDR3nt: TGCGCCAGCAGCTCCCCGACAGGGGCGGCCTACGAGCAGTACTTC; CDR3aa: CASSSPTGAAYEQYF
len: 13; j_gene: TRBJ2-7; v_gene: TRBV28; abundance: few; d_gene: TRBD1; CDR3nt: TGTGCCAGCCAGGGACAGGGATATCTCGAGCAGTACTTC; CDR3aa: CASQGQGYLEQYF
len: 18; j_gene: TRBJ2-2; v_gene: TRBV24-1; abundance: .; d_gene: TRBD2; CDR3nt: TGTGCCACCAGTGACCCTAGCGGGGGGGATGTTTACACCGGGGAGCTGTTTTTT; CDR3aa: CATSDPSGGDVYTGELFF
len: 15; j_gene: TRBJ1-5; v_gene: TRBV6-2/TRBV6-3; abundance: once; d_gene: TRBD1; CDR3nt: TGTGCCAGCAGTTACACAGGGGAGCGCAATCAGCCCCAGCATTTT; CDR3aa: CASSYTGERNQPQHF
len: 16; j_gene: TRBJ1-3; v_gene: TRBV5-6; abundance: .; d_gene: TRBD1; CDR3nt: TGTGCCAGCAGCTTGGAAGGACAGGGGTTAGGAAACACCATATATTTT; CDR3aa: CASSLEGQGLGNTIYF
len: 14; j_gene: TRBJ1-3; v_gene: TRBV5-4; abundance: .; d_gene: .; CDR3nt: TGTGCCAGCAGCCCCCGGGTCCCCATGAGCACCATATATTTT; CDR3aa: CASSPRVPMSTIYF
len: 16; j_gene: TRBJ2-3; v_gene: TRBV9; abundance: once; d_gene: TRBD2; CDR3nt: TGTGCCAGCAGCGCCGCAGATAGCGGGGGGGCCCGAACGCAGTATTTT; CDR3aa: CASSAADSGGARTQYF
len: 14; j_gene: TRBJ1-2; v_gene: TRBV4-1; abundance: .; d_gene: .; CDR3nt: TGCGCCAGCAGCCAGAACCCGTTCGGCTATGGCTACACCTTC; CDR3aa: CASSQNPFGYGYTF
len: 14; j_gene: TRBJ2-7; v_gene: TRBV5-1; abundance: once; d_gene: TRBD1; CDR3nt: TGCGCCAGCAGCCCGGCCGGGACAGCCTACGAGCAGTACTTC; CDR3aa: CASSPAGTAYEQYF
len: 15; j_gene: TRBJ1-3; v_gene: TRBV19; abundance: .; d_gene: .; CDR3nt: TGTGCCAGTAGGGAGGGGCAGAGTCCTGGAAACACCATATATTTT; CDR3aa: CASREGQSPGNTIYF
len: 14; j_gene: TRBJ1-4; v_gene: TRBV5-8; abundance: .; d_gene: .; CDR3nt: TGTGCCAGCAGCTTTTCAGGGCATAATGAAAAACTGTTTTTT; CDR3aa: CASSFSGHNEKLFF
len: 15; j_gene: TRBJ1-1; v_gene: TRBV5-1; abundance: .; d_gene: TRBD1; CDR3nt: TGCGCCAGCAGCCCAGGACAGGGGGCGCGAACTGAAGCTTTCTTT; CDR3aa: CASSPGQGARTEAFF
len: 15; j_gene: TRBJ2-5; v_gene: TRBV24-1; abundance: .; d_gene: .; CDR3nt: TGTGCCACCAGTGATTCCCAGGCGTACCAAGAGACCCAGTACTTC; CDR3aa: CATSDSQAYQETQYF
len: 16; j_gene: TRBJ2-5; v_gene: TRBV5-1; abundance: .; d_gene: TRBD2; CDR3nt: TGCGCCAGCAGCTTGGACCCGGGGGGGTTCCAAGAGACCCAGTACTTC; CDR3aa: CASSLDPGGFQETQYF